One sample yielded the 20 T cell receptor beta chains listed below, sequenced in a study of blood T cell repertoires in COVID-19. The method was immunoSEQ multiplex PCR; TCRdb's version includes in-frame clones alone and lacks a portion of them. The table records about 250,000 clones, 88% of them present only once. The source material was peripheral blood. These receptors were collected from a young woman with COVID-19, enrolled during active disease.

The chain links TRBV6-6 to TRBJ1-6, with 7 bases that match TRBD1. Trimming at V came to 0 bases and at J to 10 bases, leaving 3 bases not matched to a gene. Germline CDR1 is MNHNY and CDR2 is SVGAGI (reference sequence). This CDR3 is built from 14 residues. The DNA for the CDR3 is TGTGCCAGCAGTTACTCAGGGGGCGACTCACCCCTCCACTTT. Its translation is CASSYSGGDSPLHF.

The chain employs TRBV24-1 and TRBJ2-5, with 8 bases matching TRBD2. V lost 9 bases and J lost 3; bases outside the gene matches: 8. The CDR3 contains 14 residues. Germline V gene data show CDR1 as KGHDR and CDR2 as SFDVKD. The CDR3 DNA sequence: TGTGCCACCGGACGGGGACTAGGGGAAGAGACCCAGTACTTC. Its protein is CATGRGLGEETQYF.

This clone came up once. The chain combines TRBV9 with TRBJ2-5, with 8 bases lining up with TRBD2. This CDR3 region has 14 residues. Germline values: CDR1 SGDLS, CDR2 YYNGEE. The junction had 8 bases not matched to a gene; V was cut back by 3 bases and J by 7 bases. Here the CDR3 reads CASSDGTRVGTQYF. As DNA, the CDR3 is TGTGCCAGCAGCGACGGGACTAGGGTCGGGACCCAGTACTTC. Combining the CDR3 with reference TRBV9 and TRBJ2-5 gives the whole variable domain DSGVTQTPKHLITATGQRVTLRCSPRSGDLSVYWYQQSLDQGLQFLIQYYNGEERAKGNILERFSAQQFPDLHSELNLSSLELGDSALYFCASSDGTRVGTQYFGPGTRLLVL.

This chain links TRBV24-1 with TRBJ2-6; 10 bases are a match to TRBD1. The CDR3 runs to 19 residues. Germline CDR1 and CDR2: KGHDR and SFDVKD. V shed 1 base, J shed 0 bases, and the junction held 5 bases outside the gene matches. Written as DNA, the CDR3 is TGTGCCACCAGTGATTTTCGGACAGGGGGAGGCTCTGGGGCCAACGTCCTGACTTTC. Its translation is CATSDFRTGGGSGANVLTF.

The gene calls are TRBV11-3 and TRBJ2-1; perhaps TRBD1 as D (6 bases). The CDR3 contains 15 residues. In germline, CDR1 is SGHNT, CDR2 YENEEA. V lost 5 bases and J 3 bases, leaving 14 bases between the germline ends. CDR3 sequence: CASSPSTGHYNEQFF. Written as DNA, the CDR3 is TGTGCCAGCAGCCCATCGACAGGACACTACAATGAGCAGTTCTTC. Full variable domain (missing parts from reference TRBV11-3 and TRBJ2-1): EAGVVQSPRYKIIEKKQPVAFWCNPISGHNTLYWYLQNLGQGPELLIRYENEEAVDDSQLPKDRFSAERLKGVDSTLKIQPAELGDSAVYLCASSPSTGHYNEQFFGPGTRLTVL.

The genes are TRBV5-5 and TRBJ2-3; tentatively, D is TRBD1 (6 bases). Deletions cut 1 base from V and 2 bases from J, with 14 bases between. From germline, CDR1 is SGHKS and CDR2 YYEKEE (reference sequence). The CDR3 contains 16 residues. In DNA, the CDR3 is TGTGCCAGCAGCTTGAGACAGGAAACCTTCACAGATACGCAGTATTTT. Translation: CASSLRQETFTDTQYF.

The chain employs TRBV7-8 and TRBJ1-3; D may be TRBD1 (6 bases). Germline loops: CDR1 SGHVS, CDR2 FQNEAQ. The CDR3 has 14 residues. V gave up 5 bases and J gave up 4 bases, with 12 bases separating them. CDR3 sequence reads: CASSPGAGGNTIYF. As DNA, the CDR3 is TGTGCCAGCAGCCCAGGGGCAGGAGGAAACACCATATATTTT.

The chain has TRBV19 and TRBJ1-2, with 8 positions matching TRBD1. V gave up 5 bases and J gave up 8 bases; unmatched junction bases: 10. CDR1 is LNHDA and CDR2 is SQIVND in the germline V gene (reference sequence). The CDR3 loop spans 14 amino acids. In DNA form, the CDR3 reads TGTGCCAGTAGTCTGGGACAGGCCCGGACCGGCTACACCTTC. This codes for CASSLGQARTGYTF. Full variable domain (rest looked up from reference TRBV19 and TRBJ1-2): DGGITQSPKYLFRKEGQNVTLSCEQNLNHDAMYWYRQDPGQGLRLIYYSQIVNDFQKGDIAEGYSVSREKKESFPLTVTSAQKNPTAFYLCASSLGQARTGYTFGSGTRLTVV.

J is TRBJ1-5 and V is TRBV19; 7 positions match TRBD1. The CDR3 covers 15 residues. Germline CDR1 LNHDA, CDR2 SQIVND (reference sequence). The V segment lost 4 bases and the J segment 6 bases; nucleotides outside the gene matches: 9. CDR3 coding DNA: TGTGCCAGTAGTAGGGGGCAGGGGGTTGCTCAGCCCCAGCATTTT. Amino acid sequence: CASSRGQGVAQPQHF. Filled out from reference TRBV19 and TRBJ1-5, the complete variable domain reads DGGITQSPKYLFRKEGQNVTLSCEQNLNHDAMYWYRQDPGQGLRLIYYSQIVNDFQKGDIAEGYSVSREKKESFPLTVTSAQKNPTAFYLCASSRGQGVAQPQHFGDGTRLSIL.

CDR3 amino acids: CASSPPRLSPNYNEQFF. The CDR3 DNA is TGCGCCAGCAGCCCACCCAGACTCTCACCTAATTACAATGAGCAGTTCTTC. This rearrangement joins TRBV23-1 to TRBJ2-1, with D unclear. TRBV23-1 is recorded as an ORF, its role being uncertain. The V end was cut by 6 bases, the J end by 4 bases, with 22 bases between. The CDR3 extends over 17 amino acids.

This sequence joins TRBV2 and TRBJ2-2; 8 bases are a match to TRBD1. V lost 0 bases to trimming and J lost 1 base; unmatched junction nucleotides: 4. CDR1 and CDR2 (germline): SNHLY, FYNNEI. The CDR3 totals 17 residues. CDR3 region: CASSEAEDRVNTGELFF. The CDR3 nucleotides read TGTGCCAGCAGTGAAGCAGAGGACAGGGTGAACACCGGGGAGCTGTTTTTT.

The V call is TRBV11-3, the J call TRBJ2-1; D is uncertain. V lost 1 base and J lost 7, with 8 bases in between. Germline CDR1 and CDR2: SGHNT and YENEEA. The CDR3 covers 13 residues. CDR3 loop: CASSLVGVNEQFF. In DNA, the CDR3 is TGTGCCAGCAGCTTAGTGGGCGTGAATGAGCAGTTCTTC.

The chain's CDR3 is CASSLRPTSGSTGELFF. Here the CDR3 DNA reads TGTGCCAGCAGCTTGAGGCCAACTAGCGGTAGTACCGGGGAGCTGTTTTTT. The chain joins TRBV7-2 to TRBJ2-2; 8 bases fit TRBD2. CDR3 length: 17 amino acids. Germline lookup yields CDR1 SGHTA and CDR2 FQGNSA. The V gene end was trimmed by 3 bases and the J gene end by 5 bases; junction bases not matched to a gene: 11.

V and J are TRBV5-1 and TRBJ2-5; 7 bases agree with TRBD1. This CDR3 has 15 residues. The germline CDR1 and CDR2 sequences are SGHRS and YFSETQ. Trimming cost V 2 bases and J 5 bases; bases outside gene matches: 9. CDR3 in DNA: TGCGCCAGCAGCTTCACCCGGGACAGCCGGGAGACCCAGTACTTC. Protein sequence: CASSFTRDSRETQYF.

The chain is built from TRBV11-3 and TRBJ2-3, with unresolved D. Germline-derived CDR1 and CDR2 are SGHNT and YENEEA. V was pared by 0 bases and J by 5 bases, with 6 bases between. The CDR3 spans 13 residues. In nucleotides, the CDR3 is TGTGCCAGCAGCTTAGATTCCGTAGATACGCAGTATTTT. This encodes CASSLDSVDTQYF.

The chain couples TRBV3-1 (or the pseudogene TRBV3-2) to TRBJ1-2; 9 nucleotides align to TRBD1. This CDR3 comprises 14 residues. Germline V lookup: CDR1 LGHDT, CDR2 YNNKEL (reference sequence). The junction had 7 bases not matched to a gene; V was cut back by 4 bases and J by 7 bases. The CDR3 region has the DNA TGTGCCAGCAGCCCGAGGGACAGGGTGGGTGGCTACACCTTC. Translating gives CASSPRDRVGGYTF.

J is TRBJ2-3 and V is TRBV11-2, with 7 bases that match TRBD1. CDR3 size: 15 residues. Germline V lookup: CDR1 SGHAT, CDR2 FQNNGV. V was clipped by 5 bases and J by 0 bases; unmatched bases: 5. The CDR3 protein is CASSQRGQSTDTQYF. Written as DNA, the CDR3 is TGTGCCAGCAGCCAGAGGGGACAGAGCACAGATACGCAGTATTTT.

The CDR3 bases are TGTGCCAGCAGCCAAGGGGCGGGGCAGCCTAACTATGGCTACACCTTC. Translation: CASSQGAGQPNYGYTF. The chain is built from TRBV4-2 and TRBJ1-2, with D possibly matching TRBD1 (5 bases). Between the trimmed V and J ends, which lost 1 base and 0 bases, there was a span of 12 bases. Germline V lookup: CDR1 LGHNA, CDR2 YNFKEQ. The CDR3 covers 16 residues.

The V gene is TRBV7-9, the J gene TRBJ2-5, with a possible D match to TRBD2 (6 bases). Trimming left V 3 bases short and J 5 bases short, with 13 bases between. The germline gives CDR1 SEHNR, CDR2 FQNEAQ (reference sequence). The CDR3 totals 14 residues. DNA for the CDR3: TGTGCCAGCAGCTTGGGGACTGGGGCGGAGACCCAGTACTTC. This sequence encodes CASSLGTGAETQYF.

J is TRBJ1-2 and V is TRBV15, with 8 bases aligning to TRBD1. The CDR3 extends over 16 amino acids. Germline values: CDR1 LNHNV, CDR2 YYDKDF (reference sequence). Trimming removed 0 bases from V and 2 bases from J; junction bases left unmatched: 5. CDR3 amino acids: CATSRDRDRLNYGYTF. CDR3 DNA: TGTGCCACCAGCAGAGATCGGGACAGGCTCAACTATGGCTACACCTTC. Supplemented by reference TRBV15 and TRBJ1-2, the full variable domain reads DAMVIQNPRYQVTQFGKPVTLSCSQTLNHNVMYWYQQKSSQAPKLLFHYYDKDFNNEADTPDNFQSRRPNTSFCFLDIRSPGLGDTAMYLCATSRDRDRLNYGYTFGSGTRLTVV.